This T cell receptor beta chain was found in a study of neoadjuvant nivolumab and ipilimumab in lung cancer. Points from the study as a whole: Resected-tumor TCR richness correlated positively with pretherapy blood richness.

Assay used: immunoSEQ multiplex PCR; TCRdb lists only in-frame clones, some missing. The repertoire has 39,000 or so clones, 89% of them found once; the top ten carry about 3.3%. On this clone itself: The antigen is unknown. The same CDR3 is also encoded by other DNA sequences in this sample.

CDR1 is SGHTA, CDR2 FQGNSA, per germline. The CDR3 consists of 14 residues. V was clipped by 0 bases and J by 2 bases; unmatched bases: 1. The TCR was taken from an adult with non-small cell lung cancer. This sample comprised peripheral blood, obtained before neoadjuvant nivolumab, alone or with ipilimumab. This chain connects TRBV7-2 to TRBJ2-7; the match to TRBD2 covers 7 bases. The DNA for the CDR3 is TGTGCCAGCAGCTTAGCGGGAGGGGCCTACGAGCAGTACTTC. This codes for CASSLAGGAYEQYF.